These 18 T cell receptor beta chains were all obtained from the same sample, sequenced in a study of regulatory T cells in long-lasting Graves disease. HTBI primers from iRepertoire and Arm-PCR of CDR3 regions yielded the TCR beta libraries. TCRdb called the multiplex PCR reads again in MiXCR, with one record for every CDR3 protein. The sample includes 420,000 or so distinct CDR3 sequences, 23% of them seen just once. Time point reported: persistent/refractory GD, antithyroid drugs over 5 years with positive TRAb. TCR sequences were obtained from RNA taken from PBMCs. Sequencing used peripheral blood mononuclear cells (PBMCs), obtained when the disease was refractory, from a patient treated with antithyroid drugs. The source of these receptors is a female donor with Graves disease.

This clonotype was observed many times. The chain joins TRBV28 to TRBJ1-5, with 8 bases matching TRBD1. This CDR3 comprises 15 residues. J lost 6 bases, V lost 6 bases, and 10 bases had no gene match. The germline gives CDR1 MDHEN, CDR2 SYDVKM. CDR3: CASSQGTGSAQPQHF. The CDR3 nucleotides are TGTGCCAGCAGCCAAGGGACAGGCTCGGCTCAGCCCCAGCATTTT.

This clonotype appeared many times. The genes are TRBV6-1 and TRBJ1-1; D remains ambiguous. Per the germline V gene, CDR1 is MNHNS and CDR2 is SASEGT. The V end lost 6 bases, the J end lost 0 bases, and 14 bases lay between the germline ends. This CDR3 spans 15 amino acids. The CDR3 coding sequence is TGTGCCAGCAGGCTAGACGGTGATATGAACACTGAAGCTTTCTTT. Residues: CASRLDGDMNTEAFF.

This clonotype was found many times. This rearrangement joins TRBV28 to TRBJ2-7, with 10 bases aligning to TRBD1. Per germline, CDR1 MDHEN and CDR2 SYDVKM. Trimming cost V 5 bases and J 7 bases; bases outside gene matches: 11. CDR3 length equals 15 residues. CDR3 nucleotide sequence: TGTGCCAGCAGTCCCCAGACAGGGGGCTATCGGGAGCAGTACTTC. This translates into CASSPQTGGYREQYF.

The chain uses TRBV6-2 or TRBV6-3 and TRBJ2-7, with 10 bases that match TRBD2. CDR3 size: 18 residues. Germline loops: CDR1 MNHEY, CDR2 SVGEGT. V gave up 8 bases and J gave up 5 bases; unmatched junction bases: 21. CDR3 residues: CASGSGPLAGRSYHEQYF. The CDR3 nucleotides are TGTGCCAGCGGATCCGGTCCACTAGCGGGAAGATCTTATCACGAGCAGTACTTC.

In its sample, this clonotype was seen many times. The chain employs TRBV5-4 and TRBJ2-5; 8 bases line up with TRBD2. After removal of 1 base from V and 5 bases from J, the junction contained 7 bases not matched to a gene. The CDR3 runs to 15 residues. Germline assignment: CDR1 SGHNT and CDR2 YYREEE (reference sequence). CDR3 residues: CASSLPTGGRETQYF. The CDR3 bases are TGTGCCAGCAGCTTGCCGACGGGAGGGCGGGAGACCCAGTACTTC. Full variable domain (remainder filled in from reference TRBV5-4 and TRBJ2-5): ETGVTQSPTHLIKTRGQQVTLRCSSQSGHNTVSWYQQALGQGPQFIFQYYREEENGRGNFPPRFSGLQFPNYSSELNVNALELDDSALYLCASSLPTGGRETQYFGPGTRLLVL.

This clonotype showed up many times. The chain has TRBV28 and TRBJ1-2, with a possible D match to TRBD1 (5 bases). This CDR3 comprises 13 residues. The ends were cut back, 6 bases at V and 6 bases at J, with 14 bases in the middle. CDR1 and CDR2 (germline): MDHEN, SYDVKM. CDR3 nucleotide sequence: TGTGCCAGCAGGGGGGTTGGGGGTAATGGCTACACCTTC. Its protein product is CASRGVGGNGYTF.

The chain carries TRBV20-1 and TRBJ2-5; 10 bases fit TRBD2. The V segment lost 4 bases and the J segment 4 bases; nucleotides outside the gene matches: 9. From germline, CDR1 is DFQATT and CDR2 SNEGSKA (reference sequence). The CDR3 totals 15 residues. The CDR3 nucleotides are TGCAGTGCTAAAGCCGGGACTAGCGCCCGAGAGACCCAGTACTTC. This sequence encodes CSAKAGTSARETQYF.

The V call is TRBV18, the J call TRBJ1-5, with D unclear. The CDR3 is 12 amino acids. V was cut by 0 bases and J by 16 bases, with 13 bases left in between. Germline CDR1 and CDR2: KGHSH and LQKENI. The CDR3 DNA is TGTGCCAGCTCACCACCCCCTCCAGCAAGACATTTT. This codes for CASSPPPPARHF.

V and J are TRBV12-3 or TRBV12-4 and TRBJ2-1; D call uncertain. The CDR3 is made up of 15 amino acids. Trimming cost V 6 bases and J 4 bases, with 16 bases left between them. CDR3 region: CASSRPTTIYNEQFF. The CDR3 DNA reads TGTGCCAGCAGCCGGCCTACCACAATATACAATGAGCAGTTCTTC.

Ten or more counts support this clonotype. The chain employs TRBV5-4 and TRBJ1-4; perhaps TRBD1 as D (6 bases). The V and J ends lost 6 bases and 4 bases respectively, with 7 bases between them. The length of the CDR3 is 12 residues. Per germline, CDR1 SGHNT and CDR2 YYREEE (reference sequence). The CDR3 protein is CASKGDNEKLFF. In DNA, the CDR3 is TGTGCCAGCAAGGGGGATAATGAAAAACTGTTTTTT.

Concerning this clonotype: A far larger clone is one base from this, pointing to a likely read error. This sequence joins TRBV7-8 and TRBJ2-4; possible D gene TRBD1, 5 bases. This CDR3 has 14 amino acids. The germline gives CDR1 SGHVS, CDR2 FQNEAQ. V was cut by 4 bases and J by 13 bases, with 20 bases left in between. The DNA of the CDR3 is TGTGCCAGCAGCTCCCTGACAGCTCAAGAGATCCAGTACTTC. It yields the protein CASSSLTAQEIQYF.

This clonotype was picked up many times. The chain recombines TRBV28 with TRBJ2-2; 11 bases line up with TRBD2. V lost 6 bases to trimming and J lost 8 bases; unmatched junction nucleotides: 8. There are 15 residues in the CDR3. CDR1 is MDHEN, CDR2 SYDVKM, per germline. This CDR3 is CASSGTSGGRGELFF. The CDR3 DNA reads as TGTGCCAGCAGCGGGACTAGCGGCGGAAGGGGGGAGCTGTTTTTT.

This chain uses TRBV30 with TRBJ1-1, with D tentatively TRBD1 (6 bases). This CDR3 contains 14 residues. Trimming took 7 bases from V and 0 from J, leaving 15 bases between them. Germline V gene lookup returns CDR1 GTSNPN and CDR2 SVGIG (reference sequence). The CDR3 DNA follows: TGTGCCTACAACTGGGGGCAGGTGAACACTGAAGCTTTCTTT. It yields the protein CAYNWGQVNTEAFF.

This clonotype was seen only a few times. The chain links TRBV7-9 to TRBJ2-1, with 10 bases matching TRBD2. The V segment lost 5 bases and the J segment 8 bases; nucleotides outside the gene matches: 9. The length of the CDR3 is 15 residues. Germline V gene lookup returns CDR1 SEHNR and CDR2 FQNEAQ (reference sequence). CDR3 nucleotide sequence: TGTGCCAGCAGCAGAATAGCGGGAGGTGTCGATGAGCAGTTCTTC. It codes for CASSRIAGGVDEQFF.

There are a few counts of this clonotype. The V gene is TRBV4-2, the J gene TRBJ1-4; a possible D gene is TRBD1 (5 bases). Deletions cut 1 base from V and 7 bases from J, with 19 bases between. The germline V gene encodes CDR1 LGHNA and CDR2 YNFKEQ. The CDR3 length is 17 residues. The CDR3 reads CASSQGATVTFGEKLFF. Here the CDR3 DNA reads TGTGCCAGCAGCCAAGGAGCGACAGTGACGTTCGGTGAAAAACTGTTTTTT.

Ten or more counts support this clonotype. One junction end disagrees with the germline gene, perhaps due to a read error. The CDR3 DNA is TGTGCCAGCAGCTTAGTTGTGGGGAACACTGAAGCTTTCTTT. This codes for CASSLVVGNTEAFF. V is TRBV5-1 and J is TRBJ1-1; D call uncertain. This CDR3 comprises 14 residues. Per germline, CDR1 SGHRS and CDR2 YFSETQ.

This clonotype was observed a few times. V gene TRBV29-1 combines with J gene TRBJ2-7; 10 positions agree with TRBD1. CDR3 length: 12 amino acids. Germline V gene data show CDR1 as SQVTM and CDR2 as ANQGSEA. V dropped 6 bases and J dropped 4; count of bases not matched to a gene: 3. The CDR3 DNA reads TGCAGCGTCCCGGGACAGGGGTACGAGCAGTACTTC. This codes for CSVPGQGYEQYF.

This clonotype was detected only once. CDR3 amino acids: CASSITGLEGFF. For the CDR3, the DNA is TGTGCCAGCAGCATCACAGGGCTGGAGGGTTTCTTT. This chain joins TRBV11-2 and TRBJ1-1, with D perhaps matching TRBD1 (6 bases). CDR1 SGHAT and CDR2 FQNNGV come from the germline V gene. Trimming shortened V by 5 bases and J by 13 bases, and 17 bases separated the two germline ends. The CDR3 covers 12 residues.